This section outlines one TCR beta chain sequence together with its context. The sample holds other DNA sequences that translate to the same CDR3. There are 16 residues in the CDR3. Germline values: CDR1 SGHVS, CDR2 FNYEAQ. V was clipped by 0 bases and J by 2 bases; unmatched bases: 7. The sample is drawn from a study of blood T cell repertoires in COVID-19. Study in general: Acute and convalescent COVID-19 specimens originated in the United States, Italy and Spain. In each case, the material was cDNA or gDNA derived from T cells, B-cell-depleted T cells, or PBMCs.

The authors' processing: Reference gene primer amplification gave estimated nucleated cell counts. The repertoire was sequenced with immunoSEQ multiplex PCR; TCRdb's copy has only in-frame clones and lacks some. The V and J calls and clone size come from that table; D and trimming were worked out from the DNA. The repertoire holds about 220,000 clones, with more than 70% as singletons. The gene calls are TRBV7-6 and TRBJ2-7, with 7 bases lining up with TRBD2. The clonotype comes from a woman aged 50 to 60 with acute or convalescent COVID-19. The sequencing input was peripheral blood. The CDR3: CASSLASGTTTYEQYF. The CDR3 DNA reads TGTGCCAGCAGCTTAGCGTCGGGGACTACTACCTACGAGCAGTACTTC.